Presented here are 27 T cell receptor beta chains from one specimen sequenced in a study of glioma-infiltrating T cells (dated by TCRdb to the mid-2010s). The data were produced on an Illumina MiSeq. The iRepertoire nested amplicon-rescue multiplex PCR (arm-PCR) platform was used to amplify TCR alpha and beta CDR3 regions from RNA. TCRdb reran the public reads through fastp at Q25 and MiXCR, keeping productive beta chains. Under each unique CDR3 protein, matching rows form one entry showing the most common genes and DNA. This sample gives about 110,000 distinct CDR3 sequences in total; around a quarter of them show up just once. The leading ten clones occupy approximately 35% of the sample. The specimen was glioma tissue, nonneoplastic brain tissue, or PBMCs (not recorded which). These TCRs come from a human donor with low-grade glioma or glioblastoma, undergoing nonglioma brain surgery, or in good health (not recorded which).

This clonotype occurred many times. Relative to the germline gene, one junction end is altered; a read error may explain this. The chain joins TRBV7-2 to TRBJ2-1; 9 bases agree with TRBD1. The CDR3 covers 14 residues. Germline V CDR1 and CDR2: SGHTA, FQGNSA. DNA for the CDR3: TGTGCCAGCAGCCTAGCGACAGGGGGTAATGAGCAGTTCTTC. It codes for CASSLATGGNEQFF.

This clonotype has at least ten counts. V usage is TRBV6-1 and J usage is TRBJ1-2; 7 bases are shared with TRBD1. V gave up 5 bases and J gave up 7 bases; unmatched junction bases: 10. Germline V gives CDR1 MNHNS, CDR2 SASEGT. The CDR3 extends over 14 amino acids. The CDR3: CASSTGEGGTGYTF. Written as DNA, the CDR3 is TGTGCCAGCAGTACAGGGGAGGGAGGTACTGGCTACACCTTC.

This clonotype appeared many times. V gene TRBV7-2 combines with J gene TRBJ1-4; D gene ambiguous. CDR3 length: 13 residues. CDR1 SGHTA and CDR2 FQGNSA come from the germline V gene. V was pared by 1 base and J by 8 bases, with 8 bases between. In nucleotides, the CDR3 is TGTGCCAGCAGCTTAGACAGAGGAGAAAAACTGTTTTTT. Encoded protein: CASSLDRGEKLFF.

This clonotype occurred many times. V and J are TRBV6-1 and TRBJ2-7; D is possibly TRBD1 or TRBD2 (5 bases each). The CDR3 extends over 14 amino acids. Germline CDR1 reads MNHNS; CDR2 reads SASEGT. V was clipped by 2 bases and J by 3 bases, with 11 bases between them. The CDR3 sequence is CASSERGRSYEQYF. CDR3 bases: TGTGCCAGCAGTGAAAGGGGACGGAGCTACGAGCAGTACTTC.

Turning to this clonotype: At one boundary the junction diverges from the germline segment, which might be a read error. As DNA, the CDR3 is TGCAGCGCTAGTTGGACTACCAATGAGAAGTTCTTC. Protein: CSASWTTNEKFF. The chain employs TRBV20-1 and TRBJ2-1; tentative D call: TRBD2 (6 bases). The CDR3 loop spans 12 amino acids. In germline, CDR1 is DFQATT, CDR2 SNEGSKA (reference sequence).

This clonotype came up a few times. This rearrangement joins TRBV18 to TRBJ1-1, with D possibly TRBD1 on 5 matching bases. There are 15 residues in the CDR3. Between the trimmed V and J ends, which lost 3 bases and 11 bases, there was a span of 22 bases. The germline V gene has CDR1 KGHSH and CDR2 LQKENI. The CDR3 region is CASSPPGDSERRAFF. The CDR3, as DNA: TGTGCCAGCTCACCTCCGGGGGACTCTGAACGAAGGGCTTTCTTT.

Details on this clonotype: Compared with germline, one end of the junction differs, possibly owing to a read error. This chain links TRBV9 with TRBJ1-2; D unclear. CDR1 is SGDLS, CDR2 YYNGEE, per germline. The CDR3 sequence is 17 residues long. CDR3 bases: TGTGCCAGCAGCGTAGCCCCTCACTGGCCAGCTAACTATGGCTGCACCTTC. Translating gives CASSVAPHWPANYGCTF. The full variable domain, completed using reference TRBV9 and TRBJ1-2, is DSGVTQTPKHLITATGQRVTLRCSPRSGDLSVYWYQQSLDQGLQFLIQYYNGEERAKGNILERFSAQQFPDLHSELNLSSLELGDSALYFCASSVAPHWPANYGCTFGSGTRLTVV.

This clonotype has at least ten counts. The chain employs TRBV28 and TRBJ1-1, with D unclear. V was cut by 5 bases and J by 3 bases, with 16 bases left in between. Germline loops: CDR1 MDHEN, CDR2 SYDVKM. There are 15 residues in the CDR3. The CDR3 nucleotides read TGTGCCAGCAGTCACTACAGCGGCTGGGACACTGAAGCTTTCTTT. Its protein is CASSHYSGWDTEAFF.

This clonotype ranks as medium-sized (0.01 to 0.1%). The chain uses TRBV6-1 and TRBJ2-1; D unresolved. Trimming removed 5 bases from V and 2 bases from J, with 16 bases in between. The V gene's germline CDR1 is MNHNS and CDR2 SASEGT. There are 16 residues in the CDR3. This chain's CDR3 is CASSPPDGPPYNEQFF. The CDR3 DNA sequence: TGTGCCAGCAGTCCACCTGATGGGCCGCCCTACAATGAGCAGTTCTTC.

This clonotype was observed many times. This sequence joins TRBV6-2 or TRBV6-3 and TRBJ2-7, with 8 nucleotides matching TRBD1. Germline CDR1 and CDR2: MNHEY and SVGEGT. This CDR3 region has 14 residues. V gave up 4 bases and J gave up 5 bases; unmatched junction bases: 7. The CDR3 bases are TGTGCCAGCAGTTCCGGGACAGGTGTCCACGAGCAGTACTTC. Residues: CASSSGTGVHEQYF.

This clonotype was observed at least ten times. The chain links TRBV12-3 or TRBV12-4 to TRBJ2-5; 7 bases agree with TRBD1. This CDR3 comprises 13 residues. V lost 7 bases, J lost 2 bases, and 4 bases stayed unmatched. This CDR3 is CASMGQLQETQYF. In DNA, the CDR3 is TGTGCCAGCATGGGACAGCTACAAGAGACCCAGTACTTC.

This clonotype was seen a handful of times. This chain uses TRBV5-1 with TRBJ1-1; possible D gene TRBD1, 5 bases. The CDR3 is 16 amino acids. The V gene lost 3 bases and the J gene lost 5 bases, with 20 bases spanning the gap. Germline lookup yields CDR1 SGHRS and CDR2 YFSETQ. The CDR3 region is CASSYRDWSDGTEAFF. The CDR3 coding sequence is TGCGCCAGCAGCTACCGGGACTGGTCCGACGGTACTGAAGCTTTCTTT. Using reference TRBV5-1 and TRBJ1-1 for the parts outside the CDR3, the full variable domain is KAGVTQTPRYLIKTRGQQVTLSCSPISGHRSVSWYQQTPGQGLQFLFEYFSETQRNKGNFPGRFSGRQFSNSRSEMNVSTLELGDSALYLCASSYRDWSDGTEAFFGQGTRLTVV.

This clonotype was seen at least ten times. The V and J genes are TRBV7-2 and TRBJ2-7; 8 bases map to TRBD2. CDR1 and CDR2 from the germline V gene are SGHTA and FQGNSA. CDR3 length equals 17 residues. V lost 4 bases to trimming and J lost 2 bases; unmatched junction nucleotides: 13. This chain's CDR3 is CASSYRGGSGGTYEQYF. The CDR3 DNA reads TGTGCCAGCAGCTATAGAGGGGGGAGCGGGGGCACCTACGAGCAGTACTTC.

CDR3 DNA sequence: TGCAGCGCTGAGGGGGGGTCTGGGGCCAACGTCCTGACTTTC. This codes for CSAEGGSGANVLTF. J is TRBJ2-6 and V is TRBV29-1, with D possibly TRBD2 on 7 matching bases. V was pared by 7 bases and J by 1 base, with 11 bases between. Germline CDR1 SQVTM, CDR2 ANQGSEA. This CDR3 is built from 14 residues.

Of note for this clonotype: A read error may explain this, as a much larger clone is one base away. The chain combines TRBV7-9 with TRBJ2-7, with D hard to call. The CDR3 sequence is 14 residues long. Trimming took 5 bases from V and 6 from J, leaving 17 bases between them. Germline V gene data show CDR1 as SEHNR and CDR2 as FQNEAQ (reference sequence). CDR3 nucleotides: TGTGCCAGCAGCGCCCGGCCTGGCCCGGGCGAGCAGTACTTC. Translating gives CASSARPGPGEQYF. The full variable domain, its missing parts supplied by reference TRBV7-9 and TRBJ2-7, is DTGVSQNPRHKITKRGQNVTFRCDPISEHNRLYWYRQTLGQGPEFLTYFQNEAQLEKSRLLSDRFSAERPKGSFSTLEIQRTEQGDSAMYLCASSARPGPGEQYFGPGTRLTVT.

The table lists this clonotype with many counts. In DNA, the CDR3 is TGTGCCAGCTCACCACCAGGGCCGTCTAACACTGAAGCTTTCTTT. Its protein is CASSPPGPSNTEAFF. The J gene is TRBJ1-1, the V gene TRBV18, with D unresolved. This CDR3 spans 15 amino acids. With 0 bases removed from V and 2 bases from J, the gap between germline ends came to 10 bases. The germline V gene has CDR1 KGHSH and CDR2 LQKENI.

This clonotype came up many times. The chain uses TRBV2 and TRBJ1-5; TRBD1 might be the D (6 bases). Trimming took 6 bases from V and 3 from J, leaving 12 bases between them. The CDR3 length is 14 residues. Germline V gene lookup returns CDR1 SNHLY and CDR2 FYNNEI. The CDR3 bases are TGTGCCAGCAGCATGCAGGGGACCAATCAGCCCCAGCATTTT. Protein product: CASSMQGTNQPQHF.

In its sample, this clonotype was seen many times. DNA for the CDR3: TGTGCCAGCAGCTTGGGGTTAAGAACAGATACGCAGTATTTT. Its translation is CASSLGLRTDTQYF. The chain recombines TRBV11-3 with TRBJ2-3; D gene unclear. The CDR3 contains 14 residues. V dropped 3 bases and J dropped 3 bases, with 10 bases sitting between them. Looked up from germline, CDR1 is SGHNT and CDR2 is YENEEA.

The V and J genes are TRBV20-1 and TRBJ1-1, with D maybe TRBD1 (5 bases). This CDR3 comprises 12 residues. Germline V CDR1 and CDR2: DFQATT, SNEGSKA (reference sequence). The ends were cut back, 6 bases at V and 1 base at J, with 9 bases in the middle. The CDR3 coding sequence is TGCAGTGCCGGGACGGCGAACACTGAAGCTTTCTTT. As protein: CSAGTANTEAFF.

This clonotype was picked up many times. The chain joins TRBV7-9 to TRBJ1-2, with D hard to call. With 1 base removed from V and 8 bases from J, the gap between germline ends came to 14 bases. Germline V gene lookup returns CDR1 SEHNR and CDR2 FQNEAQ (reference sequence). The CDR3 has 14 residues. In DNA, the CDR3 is TGTGCCAGCAGCTTAGTCAGTGGGCCGGCGGGCTACACCTTC. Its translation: CASSLVSGPAGYTF.

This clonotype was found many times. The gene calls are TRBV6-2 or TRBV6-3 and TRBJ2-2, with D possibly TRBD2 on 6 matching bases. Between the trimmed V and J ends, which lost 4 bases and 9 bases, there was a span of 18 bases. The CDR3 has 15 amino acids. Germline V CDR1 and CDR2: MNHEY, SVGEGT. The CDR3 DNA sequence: TGTGCCAGCAGTTCCACCGGGACTCCGACCCGGGAGCTGTTTTTT. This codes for CASSSTGTPTRELFF.

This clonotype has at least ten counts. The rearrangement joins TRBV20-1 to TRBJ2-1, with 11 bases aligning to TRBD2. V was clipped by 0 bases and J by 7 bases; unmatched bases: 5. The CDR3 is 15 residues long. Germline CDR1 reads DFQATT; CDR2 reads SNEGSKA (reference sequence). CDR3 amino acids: CSARDRLAGGNEQFF. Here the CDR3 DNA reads TGCAGTGCTAGAGATCGGCTAGCGGGGGGAAATGAGCAGTTCTTC.

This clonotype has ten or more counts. CDR3 residues: CASSYSRAEETQYF. In DNA, the CDR3 is TGTGCCAGCAGTTACTCGAGGGCAGAAGAGACCCAGTACTTC. The chain couples TRBV6-2 or TRBV6-3 to TRBJ2-5; tentative D call: TRBD2 (5 bases). V lost 0 bases and J lost 3, with 8 bases in between. Germline CDR1 MNHEY, CDR2 SVGEGT. The CDR3 runs to 14 residues.

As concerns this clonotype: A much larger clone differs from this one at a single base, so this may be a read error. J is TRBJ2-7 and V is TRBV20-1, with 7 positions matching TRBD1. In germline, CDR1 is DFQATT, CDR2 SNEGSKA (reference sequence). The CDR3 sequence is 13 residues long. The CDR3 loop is CSAPRDSAYQQYF. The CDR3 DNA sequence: TGCAGTGCCCCGAGGGACAGTGCCTACCAGCAGTACTTC.

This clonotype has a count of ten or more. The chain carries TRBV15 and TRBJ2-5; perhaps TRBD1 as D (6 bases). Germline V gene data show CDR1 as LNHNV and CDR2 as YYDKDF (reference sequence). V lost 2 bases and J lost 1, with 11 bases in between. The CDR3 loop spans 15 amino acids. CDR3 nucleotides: TGTGCCACCAGCAGACCTGGGACATCCCAAGAGACCCAGTACTTC. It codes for CATSRPGTSQETQYF.

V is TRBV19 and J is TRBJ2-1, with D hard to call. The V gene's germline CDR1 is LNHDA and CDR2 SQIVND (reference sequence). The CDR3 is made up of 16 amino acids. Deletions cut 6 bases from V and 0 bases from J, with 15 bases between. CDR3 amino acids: CASSRRGGSSYNEQFF. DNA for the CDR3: TGTGCCAGTAGCCGACGTGGCGGCAGCTCCTACAATGAGCAGTTCTTC. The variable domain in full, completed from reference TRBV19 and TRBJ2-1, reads DGGITQSPKYLFRKEGQNVTLSCEQNLNHDAMYWYRQDPGQGLRLIYYSQIVNDFQKGDIAEGYSVSREKKESFPLTVTSAQKNPTAFYLCASSRRGGSSYNEQFFGPGTRLTVL.

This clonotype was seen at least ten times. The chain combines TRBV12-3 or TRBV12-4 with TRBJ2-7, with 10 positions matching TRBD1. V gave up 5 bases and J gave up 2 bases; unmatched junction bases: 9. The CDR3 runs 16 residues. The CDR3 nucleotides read TGTGCCAGCAGTCCACACACCGGGACAGGGGCCTACGAGCAGTACTTC. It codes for CASSPHTGTGAYEQYF.